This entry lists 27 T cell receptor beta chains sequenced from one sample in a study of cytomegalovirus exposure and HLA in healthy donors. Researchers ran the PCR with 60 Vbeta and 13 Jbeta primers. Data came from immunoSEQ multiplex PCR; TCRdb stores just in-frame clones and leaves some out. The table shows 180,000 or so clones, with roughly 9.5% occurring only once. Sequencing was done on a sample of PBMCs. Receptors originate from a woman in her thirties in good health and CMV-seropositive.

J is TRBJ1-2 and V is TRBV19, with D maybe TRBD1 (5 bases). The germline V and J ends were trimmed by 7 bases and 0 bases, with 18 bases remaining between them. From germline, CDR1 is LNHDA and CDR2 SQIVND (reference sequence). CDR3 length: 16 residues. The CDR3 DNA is TGTGCCAGTACCGATCCGGTGAGACAGTCTAACTATGGCTACACCTTC. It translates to CASTDPVRQSNYGYTF.

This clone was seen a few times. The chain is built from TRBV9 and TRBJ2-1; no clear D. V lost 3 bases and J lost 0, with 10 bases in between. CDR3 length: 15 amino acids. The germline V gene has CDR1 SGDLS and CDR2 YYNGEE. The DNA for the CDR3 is TGTGCCAGCAGCGCTAGACTGAGCTCCTACAATGAGCAGTTCTTC. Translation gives CASSARLSSYNEQFF.

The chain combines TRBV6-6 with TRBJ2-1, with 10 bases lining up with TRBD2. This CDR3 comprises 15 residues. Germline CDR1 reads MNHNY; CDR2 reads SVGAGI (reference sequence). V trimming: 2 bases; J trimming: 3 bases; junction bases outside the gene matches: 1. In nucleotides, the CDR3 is TGTGCCAGCAGTTACCGGACTAGCGGCTACAATGAGCAGTTCTTC. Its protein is CASSYRTSGYNEQFF.

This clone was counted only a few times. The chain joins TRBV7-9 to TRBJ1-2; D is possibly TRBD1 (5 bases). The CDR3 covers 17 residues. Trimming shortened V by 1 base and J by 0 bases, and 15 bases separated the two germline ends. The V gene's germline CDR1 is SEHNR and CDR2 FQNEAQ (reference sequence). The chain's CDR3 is CASSLGQGGKTNYGYTF. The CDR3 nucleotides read TGTGCCAGCAGCTTAGGGCAGGGCGGGAAGACTAACTATGGCTACACCTTC.

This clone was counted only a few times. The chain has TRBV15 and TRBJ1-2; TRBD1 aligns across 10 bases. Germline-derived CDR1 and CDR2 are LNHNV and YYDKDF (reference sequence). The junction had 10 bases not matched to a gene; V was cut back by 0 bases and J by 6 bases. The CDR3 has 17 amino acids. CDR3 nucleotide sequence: TGTGCCACCAGCAGAGATCCCTTGACAGGGGGCGGGCATGGCTACACCTTC. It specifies CATSRDPLTGGGHGYTF.

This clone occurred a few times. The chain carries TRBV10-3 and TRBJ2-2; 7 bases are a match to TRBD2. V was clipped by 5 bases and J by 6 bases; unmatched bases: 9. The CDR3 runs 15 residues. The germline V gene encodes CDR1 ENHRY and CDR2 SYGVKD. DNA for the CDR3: TGTGCCATCAGTAGCGGGGTAATCGATGCCGGGGAGCTGTTTTTT. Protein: CAISSGVIDAGELFF.

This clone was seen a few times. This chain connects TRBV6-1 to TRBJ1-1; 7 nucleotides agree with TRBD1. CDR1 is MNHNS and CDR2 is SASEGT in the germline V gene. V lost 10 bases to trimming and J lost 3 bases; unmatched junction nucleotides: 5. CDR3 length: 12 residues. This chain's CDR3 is CATHRGDTEAFF. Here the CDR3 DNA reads TGTGCCACACACAGGGGAGACACTGAAGCTTTCTTT.

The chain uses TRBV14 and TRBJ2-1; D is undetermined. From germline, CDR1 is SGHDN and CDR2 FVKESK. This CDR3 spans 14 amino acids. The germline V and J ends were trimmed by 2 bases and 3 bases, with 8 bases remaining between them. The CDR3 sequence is CASSQRLSYNEQFF. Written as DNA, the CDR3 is TGTGCCAGCAGCCAAAGACTGAGCTACAATGAGCAGTTCTTC.

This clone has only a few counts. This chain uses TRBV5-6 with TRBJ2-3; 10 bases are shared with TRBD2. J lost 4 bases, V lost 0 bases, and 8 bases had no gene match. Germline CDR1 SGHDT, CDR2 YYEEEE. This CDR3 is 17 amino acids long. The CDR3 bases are TGTGCCAGCAGCTTGGCAGTGGGGCTAGCGGGAGCAGATACGCAGTATTTT. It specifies CASSLAVGLAGADTQYF.

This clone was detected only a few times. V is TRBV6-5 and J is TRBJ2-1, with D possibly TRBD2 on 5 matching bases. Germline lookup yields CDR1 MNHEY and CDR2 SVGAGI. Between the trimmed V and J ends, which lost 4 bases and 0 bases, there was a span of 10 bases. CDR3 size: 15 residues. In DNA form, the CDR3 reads TGTGCCAGCAGTTCGAGCGGACCCTCCTACAATGAGCAGTTCTTC. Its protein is CASSSSGPSYNEQFF.

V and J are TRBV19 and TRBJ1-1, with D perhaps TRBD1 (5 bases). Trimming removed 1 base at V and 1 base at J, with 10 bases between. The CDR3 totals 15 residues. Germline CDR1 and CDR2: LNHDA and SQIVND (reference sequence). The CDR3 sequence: CASSIGAGTNTEAFF. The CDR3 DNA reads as TGTGCCAGTAGTATAGGGGCGGGGACGAACACTGAAGCTTTCTTT.

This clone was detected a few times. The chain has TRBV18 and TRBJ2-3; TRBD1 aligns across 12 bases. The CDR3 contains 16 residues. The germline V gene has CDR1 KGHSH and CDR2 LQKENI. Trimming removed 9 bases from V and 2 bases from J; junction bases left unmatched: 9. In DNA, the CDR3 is TGTGCCAGTTCAGAGGGACAGGGGGCGATCACAGATACGCAGTATTTT. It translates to CASSEGQGAITDTQYF.

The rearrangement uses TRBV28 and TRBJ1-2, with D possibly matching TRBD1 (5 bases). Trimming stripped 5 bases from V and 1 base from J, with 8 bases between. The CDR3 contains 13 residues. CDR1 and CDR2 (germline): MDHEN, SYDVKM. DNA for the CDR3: TGTGCCAGCAGTGTCGACAGTAACTATGGCTACACCTTC. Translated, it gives CASSVDSNYGYTF.

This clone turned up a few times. The CDR3 spells CASSYPLDSYGYTF. CDR3 nucleotide sequence: TGTGCCAGCAGTTACCCTCTGGACAGCTATGGCTACACCTTC. This chain links TRBV6-5 with TRBJ1-2, with a weak D call TRBD1 (6 bases). This CDR3 is 14 amino acids long. The germline V gene encodes CDR1 MNHEY and CDR2 SVGAGI. V was clipped by 2 bases and J by 4 bases, with 11 bases between them.

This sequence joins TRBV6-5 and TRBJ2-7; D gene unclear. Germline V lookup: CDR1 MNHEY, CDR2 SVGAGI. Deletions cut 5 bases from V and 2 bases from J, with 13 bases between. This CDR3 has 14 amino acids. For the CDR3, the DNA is TGTGCCAGCAGTCCCTATATCCAAGCCTACGAGCAGTACTTC. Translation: CASSPYIQAYEQYF.

CDR3: CASSTRRADTQYF. The CDR3 DNA reads as TGTGCCAGCAGCACCAGGAGGGCAGATACGCAGTATTTT. V usage is TRBV5-8 and J usage is TRBJ2-3; a weak D match, TRBD2 (6 bases). The CDR3 contains 13 residues. Germline lookup yields CDR1 SGHTS and CDR2 YDEGEE. With 4 bases removed from V and 4 bases from J, the gap between germline ends came to 10 bases.

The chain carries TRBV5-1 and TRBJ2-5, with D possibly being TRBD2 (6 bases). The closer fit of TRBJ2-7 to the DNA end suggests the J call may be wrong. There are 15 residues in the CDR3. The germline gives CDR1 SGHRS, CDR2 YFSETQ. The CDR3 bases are TGCGCCAGCAGCAGAGGGGACTCCTTTCAGGGCGAGCAGTACTTC. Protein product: CASSRGDSFQGEQYF.

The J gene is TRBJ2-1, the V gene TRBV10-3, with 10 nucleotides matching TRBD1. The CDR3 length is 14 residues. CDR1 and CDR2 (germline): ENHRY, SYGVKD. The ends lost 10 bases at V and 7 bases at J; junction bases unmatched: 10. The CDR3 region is CATDRTGGRNEQFF. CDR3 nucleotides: TGTGCCACCGACCGGACAGGGGGTAGAAATGAGCAGTTCTTC.

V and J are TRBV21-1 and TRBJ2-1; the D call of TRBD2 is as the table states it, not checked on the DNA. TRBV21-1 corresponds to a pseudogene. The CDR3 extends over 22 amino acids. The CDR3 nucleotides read TGTGCCAGCAGCAACGGGGGACTAGCGGGAGGGCGCAACGAGAGCTCCTACAATGAGCAGTTCTTC. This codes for CASSNGGLAGGRNESSYNEQFF.

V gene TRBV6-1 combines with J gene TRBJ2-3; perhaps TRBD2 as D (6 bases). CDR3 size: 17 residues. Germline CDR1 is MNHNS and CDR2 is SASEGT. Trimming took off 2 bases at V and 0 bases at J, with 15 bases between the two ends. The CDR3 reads CASSELWAGLSTDTQYF. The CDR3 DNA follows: TGTGCCAGCAGTGAACTCTGGGCGGGGCTTAGCACAGATACGCAGTATTTT.

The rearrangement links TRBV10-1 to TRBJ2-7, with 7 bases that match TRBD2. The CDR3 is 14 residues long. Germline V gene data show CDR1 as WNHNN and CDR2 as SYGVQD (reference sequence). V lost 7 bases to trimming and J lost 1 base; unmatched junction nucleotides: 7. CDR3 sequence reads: CASTRLAASYEQYF. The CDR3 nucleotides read TGCGCCAGCACTCGACTAGCCGCATCCTACGAGCAGTACTTC.

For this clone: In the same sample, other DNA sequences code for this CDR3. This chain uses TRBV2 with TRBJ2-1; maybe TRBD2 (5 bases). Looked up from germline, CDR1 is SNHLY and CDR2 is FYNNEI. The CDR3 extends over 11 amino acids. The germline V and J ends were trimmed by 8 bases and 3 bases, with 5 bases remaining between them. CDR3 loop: CASRGYNEQFF. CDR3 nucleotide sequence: TGTGCCAGCCGGGGCTACAATGAGCAGTTCTTC.

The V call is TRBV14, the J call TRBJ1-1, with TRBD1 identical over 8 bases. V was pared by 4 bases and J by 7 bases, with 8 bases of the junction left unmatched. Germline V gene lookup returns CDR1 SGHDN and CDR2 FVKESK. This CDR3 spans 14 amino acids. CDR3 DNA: TGTGCCAGCAGCCCACAGGGGGGAAGAGGTGAAGCTTTCTTT. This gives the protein CASSPQGGRGEAFF.

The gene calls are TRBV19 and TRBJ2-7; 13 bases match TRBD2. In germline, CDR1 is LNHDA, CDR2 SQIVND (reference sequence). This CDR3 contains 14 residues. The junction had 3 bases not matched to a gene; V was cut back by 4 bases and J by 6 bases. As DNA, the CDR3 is TGTGCCAGTAGTACCGGGACTAGCGGGACCGAGCAGTACTTC. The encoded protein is CASSTGTSGTEQYF. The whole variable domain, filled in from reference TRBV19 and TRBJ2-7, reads DGGITQSPKYLFRKEGQNVTLSCEQNLNHDAMYWYRQDPGQGLRLIYYSQIVNDFQKGDIAEGYSVSREKKESFPLTVTSAQKNPTAFYLCASSTGTSGTEQYFGPGTRLTVT.

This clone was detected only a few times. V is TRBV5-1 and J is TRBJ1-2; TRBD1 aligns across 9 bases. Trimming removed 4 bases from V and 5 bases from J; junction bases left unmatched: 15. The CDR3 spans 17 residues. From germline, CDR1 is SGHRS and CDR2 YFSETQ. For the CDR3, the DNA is TGCGCCAGCAGCCCTGGTGGGTCGACAGGGGGGGTATATGGCTACACCTTC. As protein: CASSPGGSTGGVYGYTF.

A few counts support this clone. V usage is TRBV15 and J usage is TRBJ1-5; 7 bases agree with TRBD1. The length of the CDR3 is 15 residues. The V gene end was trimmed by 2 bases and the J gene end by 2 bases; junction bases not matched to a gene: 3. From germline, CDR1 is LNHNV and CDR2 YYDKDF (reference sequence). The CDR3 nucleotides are TGTGCCACCAGCAGACCGACAGGGCGCAATCAGCCCCAGCATTTT. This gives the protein CATSRPTGRNQPQHF. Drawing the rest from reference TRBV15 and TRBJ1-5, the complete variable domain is DAMVIQNPRYQVTQFGKPVTLSCSQTLNHNVMYWYQQKSSQAPKLLFHYYDKDFNNEADTPDNFQSRRPNTSFCFLDIRSPGLGDTAMYLCATSRPTGRNQPQHFGDGTRLSIL.

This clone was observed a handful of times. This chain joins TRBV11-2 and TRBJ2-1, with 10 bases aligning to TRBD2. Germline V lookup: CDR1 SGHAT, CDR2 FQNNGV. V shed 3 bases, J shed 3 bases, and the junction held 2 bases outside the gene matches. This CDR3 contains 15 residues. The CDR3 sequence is CASSFLAGDYNEQFF. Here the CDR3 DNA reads TGTGCCAGCAGCTTCCTAGCGGGAGACTACAATGAGCAGTTCTTC.